These 28 T cell receptor beta chains originate from one sample sequenced in a study of CD4+ T cells in melanoma. Using immunoSEQ multiplex PCR, the repertoire was profiled, and TCRdb retains in-frame clones only, with some absent. In the table there are some 9,500 clones, more than 60% of which are singletons. The material sequenced was cells from a culture (not recorded whether cultured in vitro). These receptors all come from a human donor with melanoma.

The chain carries TRBV10-3 and TRBJ1-4; 9 positions match TRBD1. Germline CDR1 ENHRY, CDR2 SYGVKD. This CDR3 is 17 amino acids long. V trimming: 8 bases; J trimming: 8 bases; junction bases outside the gene matches: 18. The CDR3 sequence is CAISGTGPTNAYEKLFF. In DNA form, the CDR3 reads TGTGCCATCTCCGGGACAGGGCCTACGAATGCCTACGAAAAACTGTTTTTT.

The chain employs TRBV5-1 and TRBJ1-1, with D maybe TRBD1 (6 bases). The V end lost 4 bases, the J end lost 3 bases, and 16 bases lay between the germline ends. Germline V lookup: CDR1 SGHRS, CDR2 YFSETQ. This CDR3 spans 15 amino acids. The CDR3 reads CASSVARAGDTEAFF. In DNA, the CDR3 is TGCGCCAGCAGCGTTGCCCGGGCAGGGGACACTGAAGCTTTCTTT.

The V call is TRBV5-1, the J call TRBJ2-5; D is uncertain. CDR3 size: 14 residues. With 1 base removed from V and 0 bases from J, the gap between germline ends came to 7 bases. Germline V gene lookup returns CDR1 SGHRS and CDR2 YFSETQ. CDR3 residues: CASSLQLYQETQYF. Written as DNA, the CDR3 is TGCGCCAGCAGCTTGCAGCTGTACCAAGAGACCCAGTACTTC.

DNA of the CDR3: TGTGCCATCAGTGACTTTGGGCCTAGCGGAGCAGATACGCAGTATTTT. It codes for CAISDFGPSGADTQYF. The V gene is TRBV10-3, the J gene TRBJ2-3, with 7 bases aligning to TRBD2. The germline gives CDR1 ENHRY, CDR2 SYGVKD. The CDR3 is 16 amino acids. Trimming took 3 bases from V and 4 from J; bases not matched to a gene: 10.

Only a few counts were recorded for this clone. The chain couples TRBV30 to TRBJ2-1; 8 bases agree with TRBD2. CDR3 length equals 14 residues. The V segment lost 3 bases and the J segment 7 bases; nucleotides outside the gene matches: 8. Germline V gene data show CDR1 as GTSNPN and CDR2 as SVGIG (reference sequence). In DNA, the CDR3 is TGTGCCTGGAGCCGGCGGGGGGCCTGGAATGAGCAGTTCTTC. It yields the protein CAWSRRGAWNEQFF.

The chain is built from TRBV6-5 and TRBJ1-4, with a possible D match to TRBD1 (5 bases). Trimming took 0 bases from V and 7 from J, leaving 9 bases between them. Germline V gene sequence: CDR1 MNHEY, CDR2 SVGAGI. The CDR3 spans 14 residues. CDR3 bases: TGTGCCAGCAGTTACTCCAGGGTCGCTGAAAAACTGTTTTTT. Its translation: CASSYSRVAEKLFF.

This clone was seen a handful of times. The chain employs TRBV10-2 and TRBJ2-2; TRBD1 aligns across 10 bases. V shed 4 bases, J shed 6 bases, and the junction held 2 bases outside the gene matches. Germline V gene data show CDR1 as WSHSY and CDR2 as SAAADI. CDR3 size: 14 residues. CDR3 DNA: TGCGCCAGCAGTGGGACAGGGGGAGCCGGGGAGCTGTTTTTT. This codes for CASSGTGGAGELFF.

The rearrangement links TRBV6-6 to TRBJ1-1, with 7 bases identical to TRBD1. The J segment lost 0 bases and the V segment lost 8 bases, leaving 12 bases of the junction unmatched. This CDR3 contains 16 residues. Germline V lookup: CDR1 MNHNY, CDR2 SVGAGI (reference sequence). The CDR3 is CASHRDSLLMNTEAFF. As DNA, the CDR3 is TGTGCCAGCCATCGGGACAGCCTTTTAATGAACACTGAAGCTTTCTTT.

The chain uses TRBV12-3 or TRBV12-4 and TRBJ2-7; 8 positions match TRBD2. After removal of 7 bases from V and 2 bases from J, the junction contained 4 bases not matched to a gene. The CDR3 spans 13 residues. CDR3 in amino acids: CASTFSGAYEQYF. As DNA, the CDR3 is TGTGCCAGCACCTTTAGCGGGGCCTACGAGCAGTACTTC.

This clone is medium-sized within its sample. The rearrangement uses TRBV13 and TRBJ2-1; D is perhaps TRBD2 (5 bases). The V gene lost 5 bases and the J gene lost 6 bases, with 20 bases spanning the gap. The CDR3 spans 16 residues. In germline, CDR1 is PRHDT, CDR2 FYEKMQ (reference sequence). CDR3 nucleotides: TGTGCCAGCAGCGGACTGCGGGCCCCTGGGGTCAATGAGCAGTTCTTC. Its protein is CASSGLRAPGVNEQFF.

The J gene is TRBJ1-2, the V gene TRBV5-1, with TRBD1 as a possible D gene (6 bases). CDR1 is SGHRS, CDR2 YFSETQ, per germline. Trimming left V 0 bases short and J 6 bases short, with 12 bases between. The CDR3 covers 14 residues. The CDR3 is CASSLDRVGHGYTF. DNA of the CDR3: TGCGCCAGCAGCTTGGACAGGGTGGGTCATGGCTACACCTTC.

The CDR3 protein is CASSLVRGGETQYF. For the CDR3, the DNA is TGTGCCAGCAGCTTAGTCAGGGGGGGCGAGACCCAGTACTTC. The V gene is TRBV13, the J gene TRBJ2-5; D could derive from TRBD1 or TRBD2 (7 bases each). The CDR3 loop spans 14 amino acids. V dropped 1 base and J dropped 5 bases, with 11 bases sitting between them. Looked up from germline, CDR1 is PRHDT and CDR2 is FYEKMQ (reference sequence).

The V gene is TRBV9, the J gene TRBJ2-7; perhaps TRBD2 as D (6 bases). V lost 2 bases, J lost 0 bases, and 9 bases lay in between. The CDR3 spans 14 residues. Germline CDR1 reads SGDLS; CDR2 reads YYNGEE. CDR3 DNA sequence: TGTGCCAGCAGCGTCGGGACTCCCTCCTACGAGCAGTACTTC. Amino acids: CASSVGTPSYEQYF.

The chain employs TRBV5-5 and TRBJ1-1, with D tentatively TRBD1 (5 bases). V was pared by 2 bases and J by 1 base, with 6 bases between. The germline V gene encodes CDR1 SGHKS and CDR2 YYEKEE (reference sequence). This CDR3 region has 13 residues. The CDR3 coding sequence is TGTGCCAGCAGCTTTGGGGCGAACACTGAAGCTTTCTTT. This translates into CASSFGANTEAFF.

The V call is TRBV7-9, the J call TRBJ2-7, with 9 bases aligning to TRBD2. V dropped 5 bases and J dropped 6; count of bases not matched to a gene: 11. This CDR3 has 15 amino acids. Germline V CDR1 and CDR2: SEHNR, FQNEAQ (reference sequence). This chain's CDR3 is CASSPVGTSFVEQYF. In nucleotides, the CDR3 is TGTGCCAGCAGCCCTGTGGGGACTAGCTTCGTCGAGCAGTACTTC.

V is TRBV11-2 and J is TRBJ1-3, with a tentative D call TRBD1 (5 bases). The ends were cut back, 1 base at V and 2 bases at J, with 12 bases in the middle. CDR3 size: 16 residues. CDR1 SGHAT and CDR2 FQNNGV come from the germline V gene. The CDR3 loop reads CASSLVQGSAGNTIYF. In DNA form, the CDR3 reads TGTGCCAGCAGCTTAGTGCAGGGCTCGGCTGGAAACACCATATATTTT. Full variable domain (outside the CDR3, taken from reference TRBV11-2 and TRBJ1-3): EAGVAQSPRYKIIEKRQSVAFWCNPISGHATLYWYQQILGQGPKLLIQFQNNGVVDDSQLPKDRFSAERLKGVDSTLKIQPAKLEDSAVYLCASSLVQGSAGNTIYFGEGSWLTVV.

This clone was recorded only once. The V and J genes are TRBV30 and TRBJ1-2; D is uncertain. Germline V CDR1 and CDR2: GTSNPN, SVGIG (reference sequence). V was trimmed by 2 bases and J by 7 bases, leaving 8 bases between them. The CDR3 is 11 residues long. The CDR3 reads CAWSISFGYTF. In nucleotides, the CDR3 is TGTGCCTGGAGTATTTCGTTTGGCTACACCTTC.

The chain joins TRBV6-5 to TRBJ2-1; a weak D match, TRBD2 (6 bases). The CDR3 contains 16 residues. With 2 bases removed from V and 4 bases from J, the gap between germline ends came to 15 bases. Germline V gene data show CDR1 as MNHEY and CDR2 as SVGAGI. The CDR3 spells CASSYLPGVGYNEQFF. CDR3 DNA sequence: TGTGCCAGCAGTTACCTCCCGGGGGTCGGATACAATGAGCAGTTCTTC.

The chain is built from TRBV19 and TRBJ1-5; no reliable D call. The V end was cut by 4 bases, the J end by 3 bases, with 10 bases between. Germline CDR1 LNHDA, CDR2 SQIVND (reference sequence). This CDR3 spans 14 amino acids. The CDR3 reads CASSRAVDNQPQHF. CDR3 nucleotides: TGTGCCAGTAGTAGGGCCGTAGACAATCAGCCCCAGCATTTT.

The V and J genes are TRBV5-1 and TRBJ1-5, with 9 bases aligning to TRBD1. Germline values: CDR1 SGHRS, CDR2 YFSETQ. The V gene end was trimmed by 3 bases and the J gene end by 1 base; junction bases not matched to a gene: 2. The CDR3 length is 15 residues. The DNA for the CDR3 is TGCGCCAGCAGCTCGGGACAGGGAAGCAATCAGCCCCAGCATTTT. This translates into CASSSGQGSNQPQHF.

A few counts support this clone. The rearrangement joins TRBV20-1 to TRBJ2-7; D might be TRBD1 (6 bases). From germline, CDR1 is DFQATT and CDR2 SNEGSKA (reference sequence). Trimming stripped 5 bases from V and 4 bases from J, with 9 bases between. CDR3 length: 11 residues. CDR3 region: CSAGTRYEQYF. CDR3 nucleotides: TGCAGTGCTGGGACAAGGTACGAGCAGTACTTC.

CDR3 nucleotides: TGCGCCAGCAGCCCGGGACAGGCGGCATATAGGGGAGGCTACACCTTC. Encoded protein: CASSPGQAAYRGGYTF. The V call is TRBV4-1, the J call TRBJ1-2, with 8 bases identical to TRBD1. The CDR3 spans 16 residues. The ends lost 4 bases at V and 8 bases at J; junction bases unmatched: 15. Germline CDR1 is MGHRA and CDR2 is YSYEKL.

This sequence joins TRBV4-1 and TRBJ2-3; D perhaps matches TRBD2 (5 bases). The CDR3 extends over 17 amino acids. CDR1 MGHRA and CDR2 YSYEKL come from the germline V gene. Trimming pared 0 bases from V and 7 bases from J, leaving 20 bases between. Here the CDR3 reads CASSQDTAGTPPHTQYF. Written as DNA, the CDR3 is TGCGCCAGCAGCCAAGATACTGCGGGCACTCCCCCCCATACGCAGTATTTT.

The chain uses TRBV3-1 (or the pseudogene TRBV3-2) and TRBJ1-2, with D tentatively TRBD1 (6 bases). The CDR3 is 14 residues long. V dropped 0 bases and J dropped 8 bases, with 13 bases sitting between them. CDR1 and CDR2 from the germline V gene are LGHDT and YNNKEL (reference sequence). The CDR3 spells CASSQERGAEGYTF. As DNA, the CDR3 is TGTGCCAGCAGCCAAGAACGGGGGGCGGAGGGCTACACCTTC.

This clone has more than one count but fewer than ten. V and J are TRBV18 and TRBJ1-1; D might be TRBD1 (5 bases). There are 13 residues in the CDR3. Germline V gene sequence: CDR1 KGHSH, CDR2 LQKENI. With 0 bases removed from V and 6 bases from J, the gap between germline ends came to 8 bases. The CDR3: CASSPPGLPEAFF. The CDR3 DNA follows: TGTGCCAGCTCACCACCGGGGCTCCCTGAAGCTTTCTTT.

V is TRBV3-1 (or the pseudogene TRBV3-2) and J is TRBJ1-5; D remains unclear. The V end was cut by 4 bases, the J end by 4 bases, with 14 bases between. The length of the CDR3 is 15 residues. Germline lookup yields CDR1 LGHDT and CDR2 YNNKEL (reference sequence). This CDR3 is CASSRSSQPNQPQHF. In nucleotides, the CDR3 is TGTGCCAGCAGCCGATCGTCGCAGCCAAATCAGCCCCAGCATTTT.

The chain uses TRBV10-3 and TRBJ1-2, with unresolved D. The CDR3 totals 13 residues. V was cut by 0 bases and J by 7 bases, with 9 bases left in between. Germline V gene lookup returns CDR1 ENHRY and CDR2 SYGVKD. The CDR3 DNA sequence: TGTGCCATCAGTGAGTCGAGTTCTCTTGGCTACACCTTC. Encoded protein: CAISESSSLGYTF.

V is TRBV18 and J is TRBJ2-1; 11 bases are a match to TRBD1. The V and J ends lost 2 bases and 9 bases, in that order; junction bases with no gene match: 3. The germline gives CDR1 KGHSH, CDR2 LQKENI. The CDR3 loop spans 14 amino acids. DNA of the CDR3: TGTGCCAGCTCACCAGGGACAGGGGGTCTTGAGCAGTTCTTC. This encodes CASSPGTGGLEQFF.